This record concerns one TCR beta chain sequence. This sample is part of a study of CD8 T cells in Susac syndrome. RNA in amounts of roughly 0.5 to 1 ug was reverse transcribed with random hexamers. Amplification of TCR beta CDR3 was carried out by immunoSEQ multiplex PCR, which covered 54 Vbeta and 13 Jbeta segments. TCRdb passed the immunoSEQ multiplex PCR reads through MiXCR, listing each CDR3 protein once. The data contain some 260,000 distinct CDR3 sequences, roughly 85% of them singletons. High-throughput TCR beta sequencing covered peripheral CD8+ and CD4+ T cells. The multiple sclerosis controls, all treatment-naive patients, had relapsing-remitting disease that was stable or active. In germline, CDR1 is SEHNR, CDR2 FQNEAQ (reference sequence). Trimming took 5 bases from V and 5 from J, leaving 13 bases between them. The CDR3 covers 14 residues.

Sequencing was performed on CD8+ T cells from PBMCs. The rearrangement uses TRBV7-9 and TRBJ1-3; maybe TRBD1 (5 bases). The clonotype originates from a human donor with multiple sclerosis. The CDR3 spells CASSQSRERNTIYF. The CDR3 DNA is TGTGCCAGCAGCCAGTCCAGGGAAAGAAACACCATATATTTT. Looking up the rest from reference TRBV7-9 and TRBJ1-3 gives the full variable domain: DTGVSQNPRHKITKRGQNVTFRCDPISEHNRLYWYRQTLGQGPEFLTYFQNEAQLEKSRLLSDRFSAERPKGSFSTLEIQRTEQGDSAMYLCASSQSRERNTIYFGEGSWLTVV.